The next 30 T cell receptor beta chains were all read from a single sample in a study of blood T cell repertoires in COVID-19. TCRdb keeps only in-frame clones here, not all; method: immunoSEQ multiplex PCR. The sample has 200,000 or so clones, 83% seen once. The source material was PBMCs or T cells enriched from blood (not recorded which). The receptors come from a woman aged 50 to 60 who had been exposed to COVID-19.

The chain carries TRBV27 and TRBJ1-1, with D uncertain. V was shortened by 6 bases and J by 1 base, with 27 bases between the two germline ends. The CDR3 runs to 19 residues. Germline CDR1 MNHEY, CDR2 SMNVEV (reference sequence). CDR3 protein: CASSLTPTRNYGRNTEAFF. The CDR3 DNA is TGTGCCAGCAGCCTGACCCCGACTCGCAACTACGGAAGGAACACTGAAGCTTTCTTT.

The CDR3 DNA follows: TGTGCCAGCAGCCCGGGACAGGGAGCAACTAATGAAAAACTGTTTTTT. As protein: CASSPGQGATNEKLFF. The chain joins TRBV9 to TRBJ1-4; TRBD1 matches at 9 bases. The V and J ends lost 4 bases and 0 bases, in that order; junction bases with no gene match: 4. CDR1 and CDR2 (germline): SGDLS, YYNGEE. The CDR3 is made up of 16 amino acids.

The chain couples TRBV27 to TRBJ1-6; tentatively, D is TRBD1 (6 bases). The V gene's germline CDR1 is MNHEY and CDR2 SMNVEV (reference sequence). Trimming pared 7 bases from V and 6 bases from J, leaving 16 bases between. The CDR3 contains 15 residues. Written as DNA, the CDR3 is TGTGCCAGCACTATGATGGGGGCCGGTAATTCACCCCTCCACTTT. This translates into CASTMMGAGNSPLHF.

The V and J genes are TRBV28 and TRBJ2-3; 7 bases line up with TRBD1. Unmatched junction bases numbered 8, after V lost 6 bases and J lost 2 bases. The V gene's germline CDR1 is MDHEN and CDR2 SYDVKM. The CDR3 has 15 amino acids. CDR3 sequence (DNA): TGTGCCAGCAGCCGACAGGGATTAACCACAGATACGCAGTATTTT. Protein product: CASSRQGLTTDTQYF.

The chain recombines TRBV6-5 with TRBJ2-1, with TRBD1 matching over 8 bases. Germline V lookup: CDR1 MNHEY, CDR2 SVGAGI. This CDR3 contains 15 residues. Losses at the gene ends were 4 bases for V and 4 bases for J; bases not matched to a gene: 6. The CDR3 loop is CASSLTDREYNEQFF. CDR3 sequence (DNA): TGTGCCAGCAGTTTAACGGACAGGGAATACAATGAGCAGTTCTTC.

This clone has only one observation. The V gene is TRBV10-1, the J gene TRBJ2-1, with a possible D match to TRBD2 (6 bases). V shed 4 bases and J shed 4 bases, with 11 bases lying between them. Germline CDR1 reads WNHNN; CDR2 reads SYGVQD (reference sequence). The CDR3 runs 14 residues. CDR3: CASSVGRQYNEQFF. CDR3 in DNA: TGCGCCAGCAGTGTAGGGAGGCAATACAATGAGCAGTTCTTC.

The rearrangement links TRBV19 to TRBJ1-6, with 7 nucleotides matching TRBD1. Germline CDR1 and CDR2: LNHDA and SQIVND (reference sequence). This CDR3 region has 16 residues. J lost 5 bases, V lost 9 bases, and 13 bases had no gene match. CDR3 sequence: CASRKHRGEDNSPLHF. As DNA, the CDR3 is TGTGCCAGCCGAAAACACAGGGGTGAGGATAATTCACCCCTCCACTTT. Variable domain in full (rest from reference TRBV19 and TRBJ1-6): DGGITQSPKYLFRKEGQNVTLSCEQNLNHDAMYWYRQDPGQGLRLIYYSQIVNDFQKGDIAEGYSVSREKKESFPLTVTSAQKNPTAFYLCASRKHRGEDNSPLHFGNGTRLTVT.

This chain links TRBV3-1 (or the pseudogene TRBV3-2) with TRBJ1-1, with unresolved D. V lost 4 bases and J lost 1, with 16 bases in between. From germline, CDR1 is LGHDT and CDR2 YNNKEL (reference sequence). The CDR3 loop spans 16 amino acids. The CDR3 DNA reads TGTGCCAGCAGCCTAACCAACCCGACGGGGAACACTGAAGCTTTCTTT. Translated: CASSLTNPTGNTEAFF.

The CDR3 region is CASSLERQGALWNTEAFF. Here the CDR3 DNA reads TGCGCCAGCAGCTTGGAGAGACAGGGGGCCCTTTGGAACACTGAAGCTTTCTTT. The V gene is TRBV5-1, the J gene TRBJ1-1; the match to TRBD1 covers 10 bases. Germline V gene data show CDR1 as SGHRS and CDR2 as YFSETQ. The J segment lost 1 base and the V segment lost 0 bases, leaving 9 bases of the junction unmatched. This CDR3 contains 18 residues. Variable domain in full (rest from reference TRBV5-1 and TRBJ1-1): KAGVTQTPRYLIKTRGQQVTLSCSPISGHRSVSWYQQTPGQGLQFLFEYFSETQRNKGNFPGRFSGRQFSNSRSEMNVSTLELGDSALYLCASSLERQGALWNTEAFFGQGTRLTVV.

The chain couples TRBV7-2 to TRBJ1-1; no reliable D call. Trimming took off 4 bases at V and 5 bases at J, with 11 bases between the two ends. Per the germline V gene, CDR1 is SGHTA and CDR2 is FQGNSA. This CDR3 is built from 13 residues. CDR3 protein: CASSSDRETEAFF. CDR3 bases: TGTGCCAGCAGCTCAGACCGGGAAACTGAAGCTTTCTTT.

The CDR3 sequence is CATSPGQGGQPQHF. The CDR3 nucleotides read TGTGCCACCAGTCCCGGACAGGGTGGTCAGCCCCAGCATTTT. This chain connects TRBV24-1 to TRBJ1-5, with 8 bases fitting TRBD1. Germline trimming cut 6 bases from V and 6 bases from J; bases unmatched to any gene: 6. Germline V gene sequence: CDR1 KGHDR, CDR2 SFDVKD. The CDR3 is made up of 14 amino acids.

The rearrangement joins TRBV6-1 to TRBJ2-5; no clear D gene. The CDR3 has 15 residues. Germline V gives CDR1 MNHNS, CDR2 SASEGT. V dropped 2 bases and J dropped 1 base, with 11 bases sitting between them. CDR3 in amino acids: CASSESLPSQETQYF. The CDR3 DNA follows: TGTGCCAGCAGTGAATCCCTCCCGTCCCAAGAGACCCAGTACTTC.

In nucleotides, the CDR3 is TGTGCCAGCAGCTTAGGAGACTCTGGAAACACCATATATTTT. Translated: CASSLGDSGNTIYF. The chain couples TRBV7-8 to TRBJ1-3; D unclear. V was shortened by 1 base and J by 0 bases, with 4 bases between the two germline ends. The germline V gene has CDR1 SGHVS and CDR2 FQNEAQ. CDR3 length: 14 residues.

The chain combines TRBV27 with TRBJ2-3, with D perhaps matching TRBD2 (5 bases). Trimming left V 5 bases short and J 8 bases short, with 11 bases between. The CDR3 loop spans 12 amino acids. CDR1 is MNHEY, CDR2 SMNVEV, per germline (reference sequence). CDR3 DNA sequence: TGTGCCAGCAGTCGCCCAGGAGGTACGCAGTATTTT. It translates to CASSRPGGTQYF.

This chain links TRBV2 with TRBJ1-5; 9 nucleotides align to TRBD1. Germline CDR1 and CDR2: SNHLY and FYNNEI. V gave up 6 bases and J gave up 7 bases; unmatched junction bases: 7. This CDR3 region has 14 residues. The CDR3 loop is CASSPDRGGQPQHF. CDR3 DNA sequence: TGTGCCAGCAGCCCAGACAGGGGGGGACAGCCCCAGCATTTT.

The V call is TRBV15, the J call TRBJ1-4; the D gene is possibly TRBD1 (6 bases). CDR3 length equals 14 residues. Germline V lookup: CDR1 LNHNV, CDR2 YYDKDF (reference sequence). V gave up 8 bases and J gave up 2 bases, with 12 bases separating them. The CDR3 nucleotides read TGTGCCACCCAGGGAGGGGGGACTAATGAAAAACTGTTTTTT. This encodes CATQGGGTNEKLFF. Using reference TRBV15 and TRBJ1-4 for the parts outside the CDR3, the full variable domain is DAMVIQNPRYQVTQFGKPVTLSCSQTLNHNVMYWYQQKSSQAPKLLFHYYDKDFNNEADTPDNFQSRRPNTSFCFLDIRSPGLGDTAMYLCATQGGGTNEKLFFGSGTQLSVL.

This clone occurred once. V usage is TRBV23-1 and J usage is TRBJ1-3; unclear D gene. TRBV23-1 belongs to the ORF category, with a function that is uncertain. Trimming stripped 2 bases from V and 4 bases from J, with 6 bases between. The CDR3 consists of 13 residues. CDR3 nucleotide sequence: TGCGCCAGCAGTCAAAGAAGCGGAAACACCATATATTTT. Residues: CASSQRSGNTIYF.

This chain connects TRBV28 to TRBJ1-2; possibly TRBD1 for D (5 bases). V dropped 0 bases and J dropped 6 bases, with 8 bases sitting between them. Germline V gene data show CDR1 as MDHEN and CDR2 as SYDVKM. The CDR3 contains 13 residues. As DNA, the CDR3 is TGTGCCAGCAGTTTATGGCAGACAGATGGCTACACCTTC. This translates into CASSLWQTDGYTF.

The J gene is TRBJ1-5, the V gene TRBV7-8; TRBD1 is a possible D gene (5 bases). The CDR3 has 15 residues. The V end was cut by 5 bases, the J end by 6 bases, with 17 bases between. Germline CDR1 reads SGHVS; CDR2 reads FQNEAQ. The CDR3 is CASSPGGDWGQPQHF. DNA for the CDR3: TGTGCCAGCAGCCCGGGCGGGGACTGGGGTCAGCCCCAGCATTTT.

The chain has TRBV4-2 and TRBJ2-1, with 11 bases that match TRBD2. V lost 1 base and J lost 2; bases outside the gene matches: 1. The germline CDR1 and CDR2 sequences are LGHNA and YNFKEQ. CDR3 size: 16 residues. The DNA of the CDR3 is TGTGCCAGCAGCCAAGTTAGCGGGGGGGCCTACAATGAGCAGTTCTTC. As protein: CASSQVSGGAYNEQFF.

The chain employs TRBV28 and TRBJ2-7, with D uncertain. Trimming cost V 1 base and J 4 bases, with 8 bases left between them. Germline values: CDR1 MDHEN, CDR2 SYDVKM. The CDR3 is 13 residues long. CDR3 protein: CASSLLYSYEQYF. The CDR3 nucleotides are TGTGCCAGCAGTTTATTATACTCGTACGAGCAGTACTTC.

The chain employs TRBV27 and TRBJ2-7, with TRBD2 matching 7 bases. Germline lookup yields CDR1 MNHEY and CDR2 SMNVEV (reference sequence). This CDR3 contains 14 residues. V gave up 6 bases and J gave up 2 bases; unmatched junction bases: 7. CDR3 sequence: CASSLGRVAYEQYF. CDR3 DNA: TGTGCCAGCAGCCTTGGGAGGGTTGCCTACGAGCAGTACTTC.

This sequence joins TRBV29-1 and TRBJ1-2, with TRBD1 matching over 9 bases. The CDR3 is made up of 12 amino acids. Germline CDR1 SQVTM, CDR2 ANQGSEA. V shed 7 bases, J shed 3 bases, and the junction held 3 bases outside the gene matches. The CDR3 spells CSGRTGDYGYTF. In DNA, the CDR3 is TGCAGCGGACGGACAGGGGACTATGGCTACACCTTC.

V gene TRBV11-2 combines with J gene TRBJ1-1; D possibly corresponds to TRBD1 (5 bases). The CDR3 covers 13 residues. Trimming shortened V by 1 base and J by 6 bases, and 9 bases separated the two germline ends. Germline lookup yields CDR1 SGHAT and CDR2 FQNNGV. The CDR3 DNA sequence: TGTGCCAGCAGCTTAGTTGGGGCAGCTGAAGCTTTCTTT. Translated: CASSLVGAAEAFF.

The V gene is TRBV28, the J gene TRBJ2-5; the D gene is possibly TRBD2 (6 bases). The CDR3 consists of 15 residues. The V end lost 3 bases, the J end lost 6 bases, and 17 bases lay between the germline ends. Per the germline V gene, CDR1 is MDHEN and CDR2 is SYDVKM. CDR3 region: CASSLGGPGRKTQYF. The CDR3, as DNA: TGTGCCAGCAGTTTGGGAGGTCCGGGGAGGAAGACCCAGTACTTC.

V gene TRBV2 combines with J gene TRBJ1-2; TRBD1 matches 8 bases. Looked up from germline, CDR1 is SNHLY and CDR2 is FYNNEI. The CDR3 is 13 residues long. V gave up 8 bases and J gave up 3 bases; unmatched junction bases: 5. The CDR3 region has the DNA TGTGCCAGCGGGGCGGACAGGGACTATGGCTACACCTTC. Translation: CASGADRDYGYTF.

V and J are TRBV15 and TRBJ1-5, with D perhaps matching TRBD1 (6 bases). The CDR3 consists of 16 residues. The germline V gene has CDR1 LNHNV and CDR2 YYDKDF (reference sequence). The V end was cut by 6 bases, the J end by 1 base, with 16 bases between. Here the CDR3 reads CATSPGTPGSNQPQHF. In nucleotides, the CDR3 is TGTGCCACCAGTCCCGGGACACCCGGAAGCAATCAGCCCCAGCATTTT.

This chain links TRBV29-1 with TRBJ2-5, with TRBD1 matching over 9 bases. The V gene's germline CDR1 is SQVTM and CDR2 ANQGSEA. The V and J ends lost 5 bases and 5 bases, in that order; junction bases with no gene match: 6. The CDR3 has 13 amino acids. CDR3 bases: TGCAGCGTTACAGGGGGCGCATGGGAGACCCAGTACTTC. Translation gives CSVTGGAWETQYF. Combining the CDR3 with reference TRBV29-1 and TRBJ2-5 gives the whole variable domain SAVISQKPSRDICQRGTSLTIQCQVDSQVTMMFWYRQQPGQSLTLIATANQGSEATYESGFVIDKFPISRPNLTFSTLTVSNMSPEDSSIYLCSVTGGAWETQYFGPGTRLLVL.

This chain uses TRBV5-1 with TRBJ1-5; D perhaps matches TRBD1 (5 bases). Deletions cut 3 bases from V and 10 bases from J, with 17 bases between. The CDR3 contains 14 residues. Germline-derived CDR1 and CDR2 are SGHRS and YFSETQ. The CDR3 DNA sequence: TGCGCCAGCAGCTCGGGAGGGTTGGGGGGTCCCCAGCATTTT. It translates to CASSSGGLGGPQHF. Supplemented by reference TRBV5-1 and TRBJ1-5, the full variable domain reads KAGVTQTPRYLIKTRGQQVTLSCSPISGHRSVSWYQQTPGQGLQFLFEYFSETQRNKGNFPGRFSGRQFSNSRSEMNVSTLELGDSALYLCASSSGGLGGPQHFGDGTRLSIL.

This clone was seen once. The genes are TRBV12-3 or TRBV12-4 and TRBJ1-2; TRBD1 is a possible D gene (5 bases). CDR3 size: 13 residues. Trimming stripped 6 bases from V and 4 bases from J, with 12 bases between. The chain's CDR3 is CASRPRGSYGYTF. Written as DNA, the CDR3 is TGTGCCAGCAGACCGCGGGGCAGCTATGGCTACACCTTC.